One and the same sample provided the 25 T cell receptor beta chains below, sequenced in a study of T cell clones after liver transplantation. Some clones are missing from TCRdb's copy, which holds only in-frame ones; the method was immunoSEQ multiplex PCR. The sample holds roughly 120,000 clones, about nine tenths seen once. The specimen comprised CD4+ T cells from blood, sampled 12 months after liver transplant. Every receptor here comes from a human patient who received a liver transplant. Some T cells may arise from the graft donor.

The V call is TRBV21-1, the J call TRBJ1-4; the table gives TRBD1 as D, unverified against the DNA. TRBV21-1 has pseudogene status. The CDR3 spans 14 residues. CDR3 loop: CASSRDISPEKLFF. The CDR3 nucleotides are TGTGCCAGCAGCCGGGACATTTCTCCCGAAAAACTGTTTTTT.

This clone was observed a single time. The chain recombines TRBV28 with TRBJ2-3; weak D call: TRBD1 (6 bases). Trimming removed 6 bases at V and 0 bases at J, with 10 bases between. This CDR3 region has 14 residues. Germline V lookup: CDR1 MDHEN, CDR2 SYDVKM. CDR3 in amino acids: CASRPDSSTDTQYF. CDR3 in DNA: TGTGCCAGCAGGCCGGACAGTAGCACAGATACGCAGTATTTT. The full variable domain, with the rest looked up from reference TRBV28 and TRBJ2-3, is DVKVTQSSRYLVKRTGEKVFLECVQDMDHENMFWYRQDPGLGLRLIYFSYDVKMKEKGDIPEGYSVSREKKERFSLILESASTNQTSMYLCASRPDSSTDTQYFGPGTRLTVL.

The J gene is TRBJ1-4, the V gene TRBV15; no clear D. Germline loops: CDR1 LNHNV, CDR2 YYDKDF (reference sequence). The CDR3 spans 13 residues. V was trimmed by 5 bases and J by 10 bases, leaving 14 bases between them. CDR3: CATSGPSDSKLFF. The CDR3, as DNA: TGTGCCACCAGCGGGCCGTCGGACTCAAAACTGTTTTTT.

This CDR3 is CASSFVGGTEAFF. CDR3 nucleotide sequence: TGCGCCAGCAGCTTCGTGGGGGGGACTGAAGCTTTCTTT. J is TRBJ1-1 and V is TRBV5-1; weak D call: TRBD1 (5 bases). Germline V gene sequence: CDR1 SGHRS, CDR2 YFSETQ. This CDR3 region has 13 residues. V was cut by 2 bases and J by 5 bases, with 10 bases left in between. The full variable domain, completed using reference TRBV5-1 and TRBJ1-1, is KAGVTQTPRYLIKTRGQQVTLSCSPISGHRSVSWYQQTPGQGLQFLFEYFSETQRNKGNFPGRFSGRQFSNSRSEMNVSTLELGDSALYLCASSFVGGTEAFFGQGTRLTVV.

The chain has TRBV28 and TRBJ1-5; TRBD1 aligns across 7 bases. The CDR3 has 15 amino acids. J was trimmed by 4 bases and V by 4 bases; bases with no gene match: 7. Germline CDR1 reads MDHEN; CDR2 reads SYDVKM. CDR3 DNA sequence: TGTGCCAGCAGTTCGATTCGGACAGGAAATCAGCCCCAGCATTTT. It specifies CASSSIRTGNQPQHF.

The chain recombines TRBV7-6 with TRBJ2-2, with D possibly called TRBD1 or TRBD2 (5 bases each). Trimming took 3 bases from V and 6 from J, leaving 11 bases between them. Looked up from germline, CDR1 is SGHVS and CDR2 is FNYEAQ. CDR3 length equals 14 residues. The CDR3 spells CASSFSRGAGELFF. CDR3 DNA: TGTGCCAGCAGCTTCTCGAGGGGCGCCGGGGAGCTGTTTTTT.

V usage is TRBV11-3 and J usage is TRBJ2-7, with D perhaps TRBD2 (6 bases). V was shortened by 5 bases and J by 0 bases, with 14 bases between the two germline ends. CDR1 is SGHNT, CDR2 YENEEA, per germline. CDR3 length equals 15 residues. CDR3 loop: CASSRRLEPSYEQYF. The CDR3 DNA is TGTGCCAGCAGCCGACGACTAGAACCCTCCTACGAGCAGTACTTC.

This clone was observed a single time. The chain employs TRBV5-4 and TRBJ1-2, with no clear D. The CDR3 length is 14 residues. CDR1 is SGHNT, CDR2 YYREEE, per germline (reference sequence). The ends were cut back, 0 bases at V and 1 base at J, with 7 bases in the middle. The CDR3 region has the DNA TGTGCCAGCAGCTTGGGAGTCGTTAACTATGGCTACACCTTC. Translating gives CASSLGVVNYGYTF.

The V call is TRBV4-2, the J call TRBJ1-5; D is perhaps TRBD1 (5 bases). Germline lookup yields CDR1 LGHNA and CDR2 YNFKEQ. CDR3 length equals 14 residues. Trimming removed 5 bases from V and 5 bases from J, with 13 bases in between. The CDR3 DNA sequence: TGTGCCAGCAGCACCATCGACAGAGATCAGCCCCAGCATTTT. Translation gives CASSTIDRDQPQHF.

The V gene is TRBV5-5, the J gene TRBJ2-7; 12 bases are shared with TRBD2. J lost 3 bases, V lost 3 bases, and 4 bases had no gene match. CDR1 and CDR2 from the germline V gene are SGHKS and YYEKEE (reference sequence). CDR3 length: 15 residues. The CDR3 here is CASSSPGLAGYEQYF. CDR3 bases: TGTGCCAGCAGCTCACCGGGACTAGCGGGCTACGAGCAGTACTTC.

The CDR3 is CASSAGDRAGNTIYF. The CDR3 region has the DNA TGCGCCAGCAGCGCGGGGGACAGGGCTGGAAACACCATATATTTT. This chain uses TRBV5-1 with TRBJ1-3; 9 bases are shared with TRBD1. The V gene's germline CDR1 is SGHRS and CDR2 YFSETQ. The CDR3 is 15 residues long. The V and J ends lost 4 bases and 2 bases, in that order; junction bases with no gene match: 4.

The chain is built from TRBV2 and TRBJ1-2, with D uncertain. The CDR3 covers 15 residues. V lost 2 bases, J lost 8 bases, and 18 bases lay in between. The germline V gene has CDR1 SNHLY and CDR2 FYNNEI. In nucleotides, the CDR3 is TGTGCCAGCAGTGAAAAACTCCCGGCTTCCTTAGGCTACACCTTC. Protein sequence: CASSEKLPASLGYTF.

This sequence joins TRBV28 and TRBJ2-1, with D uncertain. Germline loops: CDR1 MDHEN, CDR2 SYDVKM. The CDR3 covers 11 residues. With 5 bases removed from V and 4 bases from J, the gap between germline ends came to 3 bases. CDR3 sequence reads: CASSAYNEQFF. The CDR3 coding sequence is TGTGCCAGCAGTGCGTACAATGAGCAGTTCTTC.

In DNA form, the CDR3 reads TGTGCCAGCAGCCTCGGACCCACCTACGAGCAGTACTTC. Protein product: CASSLGPTYEQYF. The chain carries TRBV6-6 and TRBJ2-7; D not certain. CDR1 and CDR2 (germline): MNHNY, SVGAGI (reference sequence). This CDR3 region has 13 residues. Between the trimmed V and J ends, which lost 6 bases and 2 bases, there was a span of 11 bases.

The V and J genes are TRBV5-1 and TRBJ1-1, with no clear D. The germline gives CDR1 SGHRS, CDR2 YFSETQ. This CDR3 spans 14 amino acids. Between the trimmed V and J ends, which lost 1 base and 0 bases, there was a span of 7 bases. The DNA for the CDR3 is TGCGCCAGCAGCTTGAGGCTGATGAACACTGAAGCTTTCTTT. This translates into CASSLRLMNTEAFF.

The CDR3 loop is CASSQGQTNYGYTF. As DNA, the CDR3 is TGTGCCAGCAGCCAAGGACAAACCAACTATGGCTACACCTTC. The gene calls are TRBV4-2 and TRBJ1-2; D is ambiguous. Germline V lookup: CDR1 LGHNA, CDR2 YNFKEQ. The CDR3 is 14 amino acids. With 1 base removed from V and 2 bases from J, the gap between germline ends came to 8 bases.

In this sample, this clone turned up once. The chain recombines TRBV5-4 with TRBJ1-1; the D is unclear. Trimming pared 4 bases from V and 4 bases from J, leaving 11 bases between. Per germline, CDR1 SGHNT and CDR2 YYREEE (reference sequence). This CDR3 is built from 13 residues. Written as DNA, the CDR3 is TGTGCCAGCAGCGGAATGATGGGCACTGAAGCTTTCTTT. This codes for CASSGMMGTEAFF.

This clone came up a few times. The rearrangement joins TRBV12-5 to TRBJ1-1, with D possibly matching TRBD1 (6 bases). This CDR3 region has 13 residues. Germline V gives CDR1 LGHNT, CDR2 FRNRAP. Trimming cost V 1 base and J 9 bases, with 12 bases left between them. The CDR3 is CASGLAGQFKAFF. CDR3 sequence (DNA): TGTGCTAGTGGTTTGGCCGGACAGTTTAAAGCTTTCTTT.

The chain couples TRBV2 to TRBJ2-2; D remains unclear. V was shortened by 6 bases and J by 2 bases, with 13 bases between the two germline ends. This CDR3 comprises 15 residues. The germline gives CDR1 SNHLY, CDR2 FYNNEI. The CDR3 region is CASRVTSINTGELFF. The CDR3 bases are TGTGCCAGCAGGGTGACATCAATTAACACCGGGGAGCTGTTTTTT.

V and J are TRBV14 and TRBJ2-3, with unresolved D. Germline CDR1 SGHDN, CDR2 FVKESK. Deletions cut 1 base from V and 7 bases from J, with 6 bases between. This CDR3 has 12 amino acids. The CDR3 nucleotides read TGTGCCAGCAGCCAAGGTCAGCATACGCAGTATTTT. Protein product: CASSQGQHTQYF.

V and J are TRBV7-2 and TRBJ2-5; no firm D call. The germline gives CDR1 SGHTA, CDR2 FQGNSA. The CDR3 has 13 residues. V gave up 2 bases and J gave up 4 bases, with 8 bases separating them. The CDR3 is CASSLFGPETQYF. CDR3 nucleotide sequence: TGTGCCAGCAGCTTATTCGGGCCAGAGACCCAGTACTTC.

CDR3 bases: TGTGCCAGCAGGTCCAGCGGGAGGAGCTCCTACGAGCAGTACTTC. Its protein is CASRSSGRSSYEQYF. The genes are TRBV27 and TRBJ2-7; TRBD2 aligns across 9 bases. CDR1 and CDR2 from the germline V gene are MNHEY and SMNVEV (reference sequence). There are 15 residues in the CDR3. Germline trimming cut 6 bases from V and 0 bases from J; bases unmatched to any gene: 6.

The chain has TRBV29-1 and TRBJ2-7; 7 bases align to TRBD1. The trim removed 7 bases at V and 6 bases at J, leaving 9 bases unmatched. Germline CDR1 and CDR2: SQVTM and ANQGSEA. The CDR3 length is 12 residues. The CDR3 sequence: CSGRDPGGEQYF. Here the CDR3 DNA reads TGCAGCGGTCGAGACCCAGGGGGCGAGCAGTACTTC.

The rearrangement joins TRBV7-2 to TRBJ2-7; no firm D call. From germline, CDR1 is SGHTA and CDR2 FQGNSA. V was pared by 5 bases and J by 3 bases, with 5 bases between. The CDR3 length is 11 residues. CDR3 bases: TGTGCCAGCAGCCGAGACTACGAGCAGTACTTC. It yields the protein CASSRDYEQYF.

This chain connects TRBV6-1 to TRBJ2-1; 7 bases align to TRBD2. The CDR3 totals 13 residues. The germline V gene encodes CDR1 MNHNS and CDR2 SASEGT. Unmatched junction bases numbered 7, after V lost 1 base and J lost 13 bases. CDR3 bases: TGTGCCAGCAGTGAAGGAGAGGGAGGGCGTCAGTTCTTC. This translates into CASSEGEGGRQFF.